These 21 T cell receptor beta chains originate from one sample sequenced in a study of shared clonotypes between healthy human individuals. Method: immunoSEQ multiplex PCR; TCRdb's copy keeps in-frame clones and lacks some. The sample comprises 2,500,000 or so clones, approximately 92% of which are singletons, and more than 0.12% rests with the top ten. The specimen was naive CD4+ T cells sorted from blood. Sample subset: CD45RA+ positively selected. These receptors were obtained from a man younger than 35 in good health.

CDR3 sequence: CASSLAHRVQGEQYF. DNA for the CDR3: TGTGCCAGCAGCTTAGCGCACAGGGTACAGGGCGAGCAGTACTTC. This chain connects TRBV7-9 to TRBJ2-7; the D gene is possibly TRBD1 (6 bases). CDR1 and CDR2 from the germline V gene are SEHNR and FQNEAQ (reference sequence). V gave up 0 bases and J gave up 6 bases, with 15 bases separating them. This CDR3 is 15 amino acids long.

As for this clone: Other DNA sequences in the same sample also yield this CDR3. The chain is built from TRBV30 and TRBJ1-1; D might be TRBD1 (5 bases). Per germline, CDR1 GTSNPN and CDR2 SVGIG (reference sequence). This CDR3 region has 13 residues. V dropped 4 bases and J dropped 2 bases, with 11 bases sitting between them. As DNA, the CDR3 is TGTGCCTGGAACCTGGGGGGTAACACTGAAGCTTTCTTT. The encoded protein is CAWNLGGNTEAFF.

The gene calls are TRBV9 and TRBJ1-1; D call uncertain. Germline CDR1 is SGDLS and CDR2 is YYNGEE. V shed 0 bases and J shed 6 bases, with 9 bases lying between them. The CDR3 covers 13 residues. CDR3 protein: CASSVVWTAEAFF. The DNA for the CDR3 is TGTGCCAGCAGCGTAGTCTGGACCGCTGAAGCTTTCTTT.

J is TRBJ2-5 and V is TRBV7-9; D might be TRBD1 or TRBD2, each matching 5 bases. The V end lost 2 bases, the J end lost 5 bases, and 15 bases lay between the germline ends. Germline CDR1 SEHNR, CDR2 FQNEAQ (reference sequence). This CDR3 region has 15 residues. The CDR3 here is CASSLLNTEGETQYF. DNA for the CDR3: TGTGCCAGCAGCTTATTAAACACAGAGGGGGAGACCCAGTACTTC. The whole variable domain, filled in from reference TRBV7-9 and TRBJ2-5, reads DTGVSQNPRHKITKRGQNVTFRCDPISEHNRLYWYRQTLGQGPEFLTYFQNEAQLEKSRLLSDRFSAERPKGSFSTLEIQRTEQGDSAMYLCASSLLNTEGETQYFGPGTRLLVL.

This rearrangement joins TRBV6-6 to TRBJ1-6; D perhaps matches TRBD1 (6 bases). V gave up 6 bases and J gave up 0 bases, with 9 bases separating them. Germline V gene sequence: CDR1 MNHNY, CDR2 SVGAGI (reference sequence). This CDR3 spans 15 amino acids. The CDR3 DNA reads as TGTGCCAGCAGACAGGGAGGCTCCTATAATTCACCCCTCCACTTT. This codes for CASRQGGSYNSPLHF.

The chain links TRBV7-9 to TRBJ2-5; TRBD1 matches at 8 bases. After removal of 2 bases from V and 4 bases from J, the junction contained 9 bases not matched to a gene. Germline CDR1 and CDR2: SEHNR and FQNEAQ (reference sequence). The CDR3 is made up of 16 amino acids. CDR3 nucleotide sequence: TGTGCCAGCAGCTTACGGCTGACAGGGGTCCCAGAGACCCAGTACTTC. It yields the protein CASSLRLTGVPETQYF.

This clone was recorded once. The genes are TRBV27 and TRBJ2-3, with 7 bases lining up with TRBD1. CDR1 and CDR2 from the germline V gene are MNHEY and SMNVEV (reference sequence). Losses at the gene ends were 10 bases for V and 2 bases for J; bases not matched to a gene: 6. This CDR3 comprises 13 residues. CDR3 in amino acids: CATADRYTDTQYF. CDR3 sequence (DNA): TGTGCCACGGCGGACAGGTACACAGATACGCAGTATTTT.

The chain links TRBV6-1 to TRBJ2-1; D is perhaps TRBD1 or TRBD2 (6 bases each). Germline V gives CDR1 MNHNS, CDR2 SASEGT. The CDR3 contains 16 residues. The ends were cut back, 5 bases at V and 1 base at J, with 15 bases in the middle. The CDR3 DNA reads TGTGCCAGCAGTAAAGGGGGGCTTGGGTCCTACAATGAGCAGTTCTTC. It encodes CASSKGGLGSYNEQFF.

The chain joins TRBV11-3 to TRBJ2-2; D gene uncertain. The CDR3 totals 15 residues. V was pared by 5 bases and J by 2 bases, with 12 bases between. Looked up from germline, CDR1 is SGHNT and CDR2 is YENEEA. CDR3 region: CASSVDGLNTGELFF. As DNA, the CDR3 is TGTGCCAGCAGCGTGGACGGGCTAAACACCGGGGAGCTGTTTTTT.

This clone has only one observation. The J gene is TRBJ2-7, the V gene TRBV5-1; TRBD1 or TRBD2 may be the D gene (6 bases each). The CDR3 is 14 residues long. Deletions cut 6 bases from V and 2 bases from J, with 15 bases between. Germline CDR1 SGHRS, CDR2 YFSETQ. This chain's CDR3 is CASNPGGGPYEQYF. CDR3 DNA sequence: TGCGCCAGCAACCCGGGTGGGGGGCCCTACGAGCAGTACTTC.

V and J are TRBV5-1 and TRBJ2-5, with TRBD2 matching over 10 bases. Germline V gene sequence: CDR1 SGHRS, CDR2 YFSETQ. V trimming: 3 bases; J trimming: 5 bases; junction bases outside the gene matches: 1. CDR3 length equals 13 residues. Here the CDR3 DNA reads TGCGCCAGCAGCTGGGGACTAGCGGAGACCCAGTACTTC. It codes for CASSWGLAETQYF.

This chain uses TRBV28 with TRBJ2-7; D may be TRBD2 (6 bases). Germline values: CDR1 MDHEN, CDR2 SYDVKM. V lost 3 bases and J lost 2, with 11 bases in between. The CDR3 contains 14 residues. Written as DNA, the CDR3 is TGTGCCAGCAGTTTGGGGGGTGTCGCCTACGAGCAGTACTTC. As protein: CASSLGGVAYEQYF.

The V and J genes are TRBV13 and TRBJ1-5; D is unclear. The CDR3 sequence is 13 residues long. CDR1 is PRHDT, CDR2 FYEKMQ, per germline (reference sequence). V was shortened by 3 bases and J by 5 bases, with 8 bases between the two germline ends. The CDR3 loop is CASSFRRDQPQHF. As DNA, the CDR3 is TGTGCCAGCAGCTTTCGGAGGGATCAGCCCCAGCATTTT.

This chain connects TRBV27 to TRBJ2-7; 9 positions agree with TRBD1. J was trimmed by 0 bases and V by 2 bases; bases with no gene match: 5. The CDR3 sequence is 16 residues long. Germline CDR1 MNHEY, CDR2 SMNVEV (reference sequence). CDR3 loop: CASSLAGQGYSYEQYF. The CDR3 DNA follows: TGTGCCAGCAGTTTAGCGGGACAGGGATACTCCTACGAGCAGTACTTC.

The V gene is TRBV7-6, the J gene TRBJ1-6, with D possibly matching TRBD1 (6 bases). Trimming took off 5 bases at V and 1 base at J, with 15 bases between the two ends. The CDR3 is 17 amino acids. CDR1 is SGHVS, CDR2 FNYEAQ, per germline. CDR3 sequence reads: CASSPEQGWSYNSPLHF. The CDR3 region has the DNA TGTGCCAGCAGCCCGGAACAGGGCTGGTCCTATAATTCACCCCTCCACTTT.

Remarks on this clone: The same CDR3 also results from other DNA sequences found in this sample. This sequence joins TRBV30 and TRBJ2-5; tentatively, D is TRBD2 (7 bases). Germline CDR1 reads GTSNPN; CDR2 reads SVGIG (reference sequence). V lost 1 base and J lost 5, with 11 bases in between. This CDR3 region has 13 residues. CDR3 loop: CAWSGGGAETQYF. CDR3 DNA sequence: TGTGCCTGGAGTGGCGGGGGCGCGGAGACCCAGTACTTC.

About this clone: The identical CDR3 is also encoded by other nucleotide sequences in the sample. The genes are TRBV10-3 and TRBJ1-4; D is ambiguous. This CDR3 has 11 amino acids. CDR1 and CDR2 from the germline V gene are ENHRY and SYGVKD. V was clipped by 2 bases and J by 8 bases, with 3 bases between them. The CDR3: CAISEGEKLFF. CDR3 DNA sequence: TGTGCCATCAGTGAGGGAGAAAAACTGTTTTTT.

This chain uses TRBV5-1 with TRBJ2-2, with TRBD1 identical over 7 bases. The J segment lost 8 bases and the V segment lost 3 bases, leaving 10 bases of the junction unmatched. The germline gives CDR1 SGHRS, CDR2 YFSETQ. The CDR3 sequence is 15 residues long. The CDR3: CASSWSQGEKGELFF. CDR3 coding DNA: TGCGCCAGCAGCTGGAGTCAGGGGGAGAAAGGGGAGCTGTTTTTT.

This chain joins TRBV5-1 and TRBJ2-1, with 8 bases that match TRBD2. Trimming removed 3 bases from V and 7 bases from J; junction bases left unmatched: 12. In germline, CDR1 is SGHRS, CDR2 YFSETQ. The CDR3 consists of 16 residues. CDR3 sequence reads: CASSWTGTSVRNEQFF. The DNA for the CDR3 is TGCGCCAGCAGCTGGACCGGGACTAGTGTCAGGAATGAGCAGTTCTTC.

V usage is TRBV28 and J usage is TRBJ2-5, with D possibly being TRBD1 or TRBD2 (7 bases each). The CDR3 is 17 residues long. From germline, CDR1 is MDHEN and CDR2 SYDVKM. The V end lost 6 bases, the J end lost 4 bases, and 24 bases lay between the germline ends. The CDR3, as DNA: TGTGCCAGCAGGGGGGGGCCCGGGACAGTGGGAAGAGAGACCCAGTACTTC. It specifies CASRGGPGTVGRETQYF. Using reference TRBV28 and TRBJ2-5 for the parts outside the CDR3, the full variable domain is DVKVTQSSRYLVKRTGEKVFLECVQDMDHENMFWYRQDPGLGLRLIYFSYDVKMKEKGDIPEGYSVSREKKERFSLILESASTNQTSMYLCASRGGPGTVGRETQYFGPGTRLLVL.

The chain employs TRBV5-1 and TRBJ1-6; 7 bases are shared with TRBD1. Trimming removed 7 bases from V and 6 bases from J; junction bases left unmatched: 7. CDR3 size: 14 residues. Looked up from germline, CDR1 is SGHRS and CDR2 is YFSETQ. This chain's CDR3 is CASGTGEGNSPLHF. CDR3 bases: TGCGCCAGCGGCACAGGGGAAGGTAATTCACCCCTCCACTTT.